Shown below are 27 T cell receptor beta chains from a single sample sequenced in a study of STAT5B mutations in CD4+ large granular lymphocyte leukemia. Method: immunoSEQ multiplex PCR; TCRdb's copy keeps in-frame clones and lacks some. The table lists about 37,000 clones, nearly 90% of them singletons. Sequenced sample: CD4+ T cells from blood buffy coats. Receptors originate from a human donor in good health.

This chain links TRBV7-9 with TRBJ2-7; the match to TRBD1 covers 8 bases. CDR1 SEHNR and CDR2 FQNEAQ come from the germline V gene (reference sequence). Unmatched junction bases numbered 7, after V lost 7 bases and J lost 5 bases. This CDR3 spans 13 amino acids. The CDR3 DNA is TGTGCCAGCAACTCCCAGGGGGCCCACGAGCAGTACTTC. The encoded protein is CASNSQGAHEQYF.

The rearrangement joins TRBV15 to TRBJ2-7; 9 bases agree with TRBD1. The CDR3 is made up of 14 amino acids. CDR1 and CDR2 (germline): LNHNV, YYDKDF (reference sequence). V shed 3 bases and J 4 bases; nucleotides not matched to a gene: 4. The CDR3 bases are TGTGCCACCAGCAGGGGACAGGGATTATACGAGCAGTACTTC. Translating gives CATSRGQGLYEQYF.

The V and J genes are TRBV5-6 and TRBJ2-3; 10 bases match TRBD2. Germline lookup yields CDR1 SGHDT and CDR2 YYEEEE. The CDR3 covers 14 residues. The V gene end was trimmed by 4 bases and the J gene end by 2 bases; junction bases not matched to a gene: 1. CDR3 loop: CASSTSGVTDTQYF. CDR3 in DNA: TGTGCCAGCAGCACTAGCGGGGTCACAGATACGCAGTATTTT.

This clone has a single count. The V call is TRBV7-2, the J call TRBJ1-2; possible D gene TRBD1, 5 bases. Germline CDR1 reads SGHTA; CDR2 reads FQGNSA. CDR3 length equals 15 residues. V shed 3 bases and J shed 8 bases, with 19 bases lying between them. The CDR3 DNA is TGTGCCAGCAGCTTGGGACCGCGGGAGATTGGGGGCTACACCTTC. Protein sequence: CASSLGPREIGGYTF. The full variable domain, completed using reference TRBV7-2 and TRBJ1-2, is GAGVSQSPSNKVTEKGKDVELRCDPISGHTALYWYRQSLGQGLEFLIYFQGNSAPDKSGLPSDRFSAERTGGSVSTLTIQRTQQEDSAVYLCASSLGPREIGGYTFGSGTRLTVV.

CDR3 in DNA: TGTGCCAGCAGCATGTCTAGCGGGAGTGGCACAGATACGCAGTATTTT. Translating gives CASSMSSGSGTDTQYF. The chain uses TRBV7-7 and TRBJ2-3; 10 bases map to TRBD2. Germline trimming cut 5 bases from V and 1 base from J; bases unmatched to any gene: 6. The germline V gene encodes CDR1 SSHAT and CDR2 FNYEAQ (reference sequence). The CDR3 length is 16 residues.

This chain uses TRBV25-1 with TRBJ2-2; no clear D. V was trimmed by 0 bases and J by 7 bases, leaving 3 bases between them. The CDR3 consists of 12 residues. Germline CDR1 is MGHDK and CDR2 is SYGVNS. The CDR3 sequence is CASSEYVGELFF. The CDR3 bases are TGTGCCAGCAGTGAATATGTCGGGGAGCTGTTTTTT.

V and J are TRBV28 and TRBJ2-7; D tentatively fits TRBD1 or TRBD2 (6 bases each). Germline values: CDR1 MDHEN, CDR2 SYDVKM. Between the trimmed V and J ends, which lost 2 bases and 2 bases, there was a span of 7 bases. The CDR3 has 13 residues. The CDR3 DNA follows: TGTGCCAGCAGTTTAGGGGGGCCCTACGAGCAGTACTTC. This sequence encodes CASSLGGPYEQYF. The variable domain in full, completed from reference TRBV28 and TRBJ2-7, reads DVKVTQSSRYLVKRTGEKVFLECVQDMDHENMFWYRQDPGLGLRLIYFSYDVKMKEKGDIPEGYSVSREKKERFSLILESASTNQTSMYLCASSLGGPYEQYFGPGTRLTVT.

The chain is built from TRBV7-9 and TRBJ1-2, with D unclear. CDR1 and CDR2 (germline): SEHNR, FQNEAQ (reference sequence). V dropped 0 bases and J dropped 4 bases, with 12 bases sitting between them. The CDR3 length is 15 residues. Here the CDR3 reads CASSLAIKGGYGYTF. CDR3 nucleotide sequence: TGTGCCAGCAGCTTAGCGATTAAGGGTGGCTATGGCTACACCTTC.

This chain uses TRBV5-1 with TRBJ2-1; 8 bases line up with TRBD2. The CDR3 runs to 15 residues. CDR1 is SGHRS and CDR2 is YFSETQ in the germline V gene. V lost 0 bases, J lost 10 bases, and 9 bases stayed unmatched. CDR3 bases: TGCGCCAGCAGCTTGGTAGGGACTAGAGCGGTCGAGCAGTTCTTC. This gives the protein CASSLVGTRAVEQFF.

This chain joins TRBV6-6 and TRBJ2-5; 8 bases are shared with TRBD1. V lost 5 bases, J lost 5 bases, and 10 bases stayed unmatched. The V gene's germline CDR1 is MNHNY and CDR2 SVGAGI (reference sequence). The CDR3 covers 15 residues. Written as DNA, the CDR3 is TGTGCCAGCAGTACGCGACAGGGGTTAGGGGAGACCCAGTACTTC. Its translation is CASSTRQGLGETQYF.

The chain combines TRBV7-2 with TRBJ1-3; no firm D call. This CDR3 comprises 12 residues. Trimming removed 2 bases at V and 4 bases at J, with 3 bases between. CDR1 is SGHTA and CDR2 is FQGNSA in the germline V gene. CDR3 sequence (DNA): TGTGCCAGCAGCTTATCCGGAAACACCATATATTTT. It is translated as CASSLSGNTIYF. Drawing the rest from reference TRBV7-2 and TRBJ1-3, the complete variable domain is GAGVSQSPSNKVTEKGKDVELRCDPISGHTALYWYRQSLGQGLEFLIYFQGNSAPDKSGLPSDRFSAERTGGSVSTLTIQRTQQEDSAVYLCASSLSGNTIYFGEGSWLTVV.

The chain joins TRBV28 to TRBJ1-2; 10 nucleotides align to TRBD1. The CDR3 has 14 residues. Losses at the gene ends were 2 bases for V and 4 bases for J; bases not matched to a gene: 1. Per germline, CDR1 MDHEN and CDR2 SYDVKM. CDR3 sequence: CASSLGDRGYGYTF. The DNA of the CDR3 is TGTGCCAGCAGTTTAGGGGACAGGGGCTATGGCTACACCTTC.

The V call is TRBV5-5, the J call TRBJ2-1, with TRBD1 identical over 10 bases. The length of the CDR3 is 16 residues. The V and J ends lost 3 bases and 4 bases, in that order; junction bases with no gene match: 7. Germline V gene lookup returns CDR1 SGHKS and CDR2 YYEKEE (reference sequence). CDR3 protein: CASSYLGQGGYNEQFF. Written as DNA, the CDR3 is TGTGCCAGCAGCTATCTCGGACAGGGGGGTTACAATGAGCAGTTCTTC. The full variable domain, its missing parts supplied by reference TRBV5-5 and TRBJ2-1, is DAGVTQSPTHLIKTRGQQVTLRCSPISGHKSVSWYQQVLGQGPQFIFQYYEKEERGRGNFPDRFSARQFPNYSSELNVNALLLGDSALYLCASSYLGQGGYNEQFFGPGTRLTVL.

The chain joins TRBV5-1 to TRBJ1-1; D unresolved. The V gene's germline CDR1 is SGHRS and CDR2 YFSETQ. The CDR3 has 15 amino acids. Trimming stripped 4 bases from V and 4 bases from J, with 17 bases between. The CDR3 loop is CASSPPTLGGTEAFF. The CDR3 DNA reads as TGCGCCAGCAGCCCCCCTACCCTTGGCGGCACTGAAGCTTTCTTT.

The chain couples TRBV6-1 to TRBJ1-2; D uncertain. Trimming took off 1 base at V and 4 bases at J, with 10 bases between the two ends. Germline CDR1 MNHNS, CDR2 SASEGT. The CDR3 totals 14 residues. The CDR3 region has the DNA TGTGCCAGCAGTGAAGGACCACAAATCTATGGCTACACCTTC. Amino acid sequence: CASSEGPQIYGYTF.

V and J are TRBV28 and TRBJ2-1, with 9 bases lining up with TRBD2. The CDR3 is 17 amino acids. Looked up from germline, CDR1 is MDHEN and CDR2 is SYDVKM. V lost 7 bases, J lost 0 bases, and 10 bases stayed unmatched. In nucleotides, the CDR3 is TGTGCCAGCAATTCCCCCTTTAGCGGGAGCTCCTACAATGAGCAGTTCTTC. Its protein is CASNSPFSGSSYNEQFF. The whole variable domain, remainder taken from reference TRBV28 and TRBJ2-1, is DVKVTQSSRYLVKRTGEKVFLECVQDMDHENMFWYRQDPGLGLRLIYFSYDVKMKEKGDIPEGYSVSREKKERFSLILESASTNQTSMYLCASNSPFSGSSYNEQFFGPGTRLTVL.

This sequence joins TRBV6-6 and TRBJ1-2, with 9 bases identical to TRBD1. The germline V gene has CDR1 MNHNY and CDR2 SVGAGI (reference sequence). V lost 6 bases, J lost 8 bases, and 7 bases stayed unmatched. The CDR3 length is 13 residues. Written as DNA, the CDR3 is TGTGCCAGCAGGGGGGGACAGGGAGAAGGCTACACCTTC. Amino acids: CASRGGQGEGYTF.

The rearrangement links TRBV30 to TRBJ2-4; D call uncertain. V was trimmed by 4 bases and J by 8 bases, leaving 9 bases between them. From germline, CDR1 is GTSNPN and CDR2 SVGIG (reference sequence). The CDR3 length is 11 residues. CDR3 loop: CAWMPEDIQYF. The CDR3 DNA is TGTGCCTGGATGCCAGAGGACATTCAGTACTTC.

V and J are TRBV27 and TRBJ2-7; 7 bases map to TRBD1. The CDR3 is 20 residues long. Germline CDR1 MNHEY, CDR2 SMNVEV (reference sequence). After removal of 5 bases from V and 0 bases from J, the junction contained 22 bases not matched to a gene. The CDR3 bases are TGTGCCAGCAGTACCCTAGGTGCCCGGAGTGGGACAGAAAGCTCCTACGAGCAGTACTTC. Amino acids: CASSTLGARSGTESSYEQYF.

The chain joins TRBV4-3 to TRBJ2-7, with D unresolved. The V end lost 2 bases, the J end lost 8 bases, and 13 bases lay between the germline ends. CDR3 size: 13 residues. Germline CDR1 reads LGHNA; CDR2 reads YSLEER. The CDR3 coding sequence is TGCGCCAGCAGCCAAAGACCTCAACGCAAGCAGTACTTC. It yields the protein CASSQRPQRKQYF.

The rearrangement uses TRBV14 and TRBJ2-1; 7 nucleotides line up with TRBD2. The germline V gene has CDR1 SGHDN and CDR2 FVKESK. This CDR3 region has 15 residues. J lost 8 bases, V lost 4 bases, and 11 bases had no gene match. The CDR3 DNA reads TGTGCCAGCAGCCCCGGGCTCCGGGGAGGGGATGAGCAGTTCTTC. This codes for CASSPGLRGGDEQFF.

The chain uses TRBV5-1 and TRBJ2-2; 7 bases align to TRBD2. Germline-derived CDR1 and CDR2 are SGHRS and YFSETQ. Losses at the gene ends were 0 bases for V and 7 bases for J; bases not matched to a gene: 6. This CDR3 is built from 15 residues. Written as DNA, the CDR3 is TGCGCCAGCAGCTTGGTAGGCGGGAGTGTCGGGGAGCTGTTTTTT. Its protein product is CASSLVGGSVGELFF.

The sample holds one count of this clone. The gene calls are TRBV5-6 and TRBJ2-4; TRBD1 is a possible D gene (5 bases). Trimming left V 4 bases short and J 0 bases short, with 8 bases between. The CDR3 runs 14 residues. Per the germline V gene, CDR1 is SGHDT and CDR2 is YYEEEE. This CDR3 reads CASSLQGAKNIQYF. Written as DNA, the CDR3 is TGTGCCAGCAGCCTGCAGGGAGCCAAAAACATTCAGTACTTC. The full variable domain, completed using reference TRBV5-6 and TRBJ2-4, is DAGVTQSPTHLIKTRGQQVTLRCSPKSGHDTVSWYQQALGQGPQFIFQYYEEEERQRGNFPDRFSGHQFPNYSSELNVNALLLGDSALYLCASSLQGAKNIQYFGAGTRLSVL.

As for this clone: The junction shows a germline mismatch at one end, possibly a read error. The chain combines TRBV29-1 with TRBJ2-2; D not certain. The CDR3 runs to 14 residues. The V gene's germline CDR1 is SQVTM and CDR2 ANQGSEA. The CDR3 is CSAEGLSRTGELFF. In DNA form, the CDR3 reads TGCAGCGCTGAAGGGCTATCTCGCACCGGGGAGCTGTTTTTT.

The genes are TRBV7-2 and TRBJ1-1, with D possibly matching TRBD1 (5 bases). The ends were cut back, 5 bases at V and 2 bases at J, with 9 bases in the middle. CDR3 size: 13 residues. Germline V lookup: CDR1 SGHTA, CDR2 FQGNSA. The chain's CDR3 is CASSRDRNTEAFF. As DNA, the CDR3 is TGTGCCAGCAGCCGAGACAGAAACACTGAAGCTTTCTTT.

V usage is TRBV28 and J usage is TRBJ2-1, with 7 bases that match TRBD1. With V trimmed by 8 bases and J by 10 bases, 8 bases remained unmatched. CDR1 and CDR2 from the germline V gene are MDHEN and SYDVKM. The CDR3 has 12 amino acids. This CDR3 reads CASASPGQEQFF. As DNA, the CDR3 is TGTGCCAGCGCTTCCCCGGGACAGGAGCAGTTCTTC.

The chain joins TRBV28 to TRBJ2-7; D uncertain. Trimming stripped 4 bases from V and 3 bases from J, with 4 bases between. The CDR3 has 11 residues. Per the germline V gene, CDR1 is MDHEN and CDR2 is SYDVKM. The CDR3 protein is CASSSFYEQYF. The CDR3 DNA reads TGTGCCAGCAGTTCCTTCTACGAGCAGTACTTC.